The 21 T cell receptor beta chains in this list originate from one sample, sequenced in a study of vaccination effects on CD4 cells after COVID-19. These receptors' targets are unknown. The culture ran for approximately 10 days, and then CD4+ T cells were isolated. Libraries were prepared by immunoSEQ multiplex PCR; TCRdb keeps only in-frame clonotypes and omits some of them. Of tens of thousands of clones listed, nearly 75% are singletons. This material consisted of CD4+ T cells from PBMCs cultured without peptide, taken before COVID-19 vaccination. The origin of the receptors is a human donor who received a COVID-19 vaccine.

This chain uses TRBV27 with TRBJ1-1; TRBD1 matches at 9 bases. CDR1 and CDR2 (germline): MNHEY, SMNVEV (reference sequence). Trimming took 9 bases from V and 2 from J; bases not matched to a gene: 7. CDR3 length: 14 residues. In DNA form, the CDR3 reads TGTGCCAGTGGGACAGGGCGATCTAACACTGAAGCTTTCTTT. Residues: CASGTGRSNTEAFF.

CDR3 loop: CSGTGGNTEAFF. In nucleotides, the CDR3 is TGCAGCGGGACAGGGGGGAATACTGAAGCTTTCTTT. This rearrangement joins TRBV29-1 to TRBJ1-1, with 10 nucleotides matching TRBD1. The CDR3 sequence is 12 residues long. Germline lookup yields CDR1 SQVTM and CDR2 ANQGSEA. V lost 7 bases and J lost 5; bases outside the gene matches: 4.

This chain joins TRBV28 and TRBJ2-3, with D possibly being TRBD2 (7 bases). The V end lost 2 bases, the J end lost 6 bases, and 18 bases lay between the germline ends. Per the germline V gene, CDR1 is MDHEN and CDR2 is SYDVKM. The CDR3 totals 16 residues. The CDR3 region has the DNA TGTGCCAGCAGTTTAGGGGGGGCGCAGAATTCTGATACGCAGTATTTT. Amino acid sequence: CASSLGGAQNSDTQYF.

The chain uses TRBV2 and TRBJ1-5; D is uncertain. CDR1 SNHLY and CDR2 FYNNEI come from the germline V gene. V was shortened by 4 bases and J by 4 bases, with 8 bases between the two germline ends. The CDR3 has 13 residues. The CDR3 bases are TGTGCCAGCAGTGCGAGCAGGAATCAGCCCCAGCATTTT. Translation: CASSASRNQPQHF.

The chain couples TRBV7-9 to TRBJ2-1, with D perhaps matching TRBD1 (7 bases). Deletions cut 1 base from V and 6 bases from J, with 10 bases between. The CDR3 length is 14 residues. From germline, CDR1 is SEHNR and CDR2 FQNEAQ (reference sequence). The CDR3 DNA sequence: TGTGCCAGCAGCTTAGGGCAGGGGGGCAATGAGCAGTTCTTC. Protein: CASSLGQGGNEQFF.

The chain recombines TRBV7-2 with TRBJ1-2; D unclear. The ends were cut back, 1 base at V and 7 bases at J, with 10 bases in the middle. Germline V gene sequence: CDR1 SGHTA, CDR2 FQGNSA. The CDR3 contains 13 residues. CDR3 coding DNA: TGTGCCAGCAGCTTAGGCCCCCCGGGTGGCTACACCTTC. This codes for CASSLGPPGGYTF.

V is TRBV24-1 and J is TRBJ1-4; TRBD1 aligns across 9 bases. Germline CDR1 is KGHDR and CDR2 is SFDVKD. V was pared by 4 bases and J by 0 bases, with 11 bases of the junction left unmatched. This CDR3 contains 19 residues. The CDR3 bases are TGTGCCACCAGTGAGAGGAGGGACAGGGACCTTGCAACTAATGAAAAACTGTTTTTT. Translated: CATSERRDRDLATNEKLFF.

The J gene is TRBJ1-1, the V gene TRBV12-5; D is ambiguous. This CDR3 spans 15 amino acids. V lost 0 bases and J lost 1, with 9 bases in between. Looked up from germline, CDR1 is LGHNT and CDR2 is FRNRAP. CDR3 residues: CASGLVPVGNTEAFF. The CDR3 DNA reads TGTGCTAGTGGTTTGGTACCAGTGGGGAACACTGAAGCTTTCTTT.

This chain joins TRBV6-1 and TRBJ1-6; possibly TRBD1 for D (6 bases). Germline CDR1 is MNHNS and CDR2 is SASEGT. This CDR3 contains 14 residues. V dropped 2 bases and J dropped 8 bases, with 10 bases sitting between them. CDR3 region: CASSETTGYSPLHF. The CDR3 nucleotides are TGTGCCAGCAGTGAAACAACAGGGTATTCACCCCTCCACTTT.

Written as DNA, the CDR3 is TGTGCCAGCAGCCAAGCGAACAATGAGCAGTTCTTC. Translating gives CASSQANNEQFF. This chain connects TRBV14 to TRBJ2-1, with D unresolved. V was shortened by 1 base and J by 5 bases, with 3 bases between the two germline ends. There are 12 residues in the CDR3. Germline assignment: CDR1 SGHDN and CDR2 FVKESK.

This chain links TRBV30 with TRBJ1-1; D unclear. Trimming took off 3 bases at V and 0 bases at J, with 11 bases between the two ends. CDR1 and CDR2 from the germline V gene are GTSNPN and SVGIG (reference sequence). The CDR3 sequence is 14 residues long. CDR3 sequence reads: CAWRRVGMNTEAFF. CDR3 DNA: TGTGCCTGGAGGCGGGTGGGTATGAACACTGAAGCTTTCTTT.

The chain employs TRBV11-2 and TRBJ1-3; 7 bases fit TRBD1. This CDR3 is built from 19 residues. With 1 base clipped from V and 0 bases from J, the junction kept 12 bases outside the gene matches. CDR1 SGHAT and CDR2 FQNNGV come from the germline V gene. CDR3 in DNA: TGTGCCAGCAGCTTAGTGGGACAGCTCTTACGGGACTCTGGAAACACCATATATTTT. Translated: CASSLVGQLLRDSGNTIYF.

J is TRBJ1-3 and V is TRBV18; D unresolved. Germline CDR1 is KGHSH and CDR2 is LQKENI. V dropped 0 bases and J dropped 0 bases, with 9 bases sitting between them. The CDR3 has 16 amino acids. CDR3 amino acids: CASSPPQPFSGNTIYF. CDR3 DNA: TGTGCCAGCTCACCACCGCAACCCTTCTCTGGAAACACCATATATTTT.

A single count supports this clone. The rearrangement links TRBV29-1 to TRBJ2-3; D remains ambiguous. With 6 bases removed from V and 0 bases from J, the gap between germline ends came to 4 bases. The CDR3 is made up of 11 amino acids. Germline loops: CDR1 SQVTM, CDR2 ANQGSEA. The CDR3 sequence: CSVASTDTQYF. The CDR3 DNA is TGCAGCGTCGCTAGCACAGATACGCAGTATTTT.

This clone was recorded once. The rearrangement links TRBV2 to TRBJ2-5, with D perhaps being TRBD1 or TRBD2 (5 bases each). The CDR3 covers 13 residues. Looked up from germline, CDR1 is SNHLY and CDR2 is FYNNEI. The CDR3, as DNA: TGTGCTGTCCGGCGGACCTGGGGGGAGACCCAGTACTTC. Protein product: CAVRRTWGETQYF.

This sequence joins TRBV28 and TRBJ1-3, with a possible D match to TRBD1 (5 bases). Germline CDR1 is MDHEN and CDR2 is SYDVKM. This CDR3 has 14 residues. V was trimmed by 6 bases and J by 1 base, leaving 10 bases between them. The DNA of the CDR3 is TGTGCCAGCAGGGGGCCCACTTCTGGAAACACCATATATTTT. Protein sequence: CASRGPTSGNTIYF. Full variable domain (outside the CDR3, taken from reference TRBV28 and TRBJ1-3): DVKVTQSSRYLVKRTGEKVFLECVQDMDHENMFWYRQDPGLGLRLIYFSYDVKMKEKGDIPEGYSVSREKKERFSLILESASTNQTSMYLCASRGPTSGNTIYFGEGSWLTVV.

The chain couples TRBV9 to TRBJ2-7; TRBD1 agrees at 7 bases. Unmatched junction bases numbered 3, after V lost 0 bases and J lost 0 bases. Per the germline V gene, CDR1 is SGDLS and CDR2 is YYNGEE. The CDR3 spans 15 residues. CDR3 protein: CASSVAGQASYEQYF. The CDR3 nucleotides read TGTGCCAGCAGCGTAGCCGGACAGGCCTCCTACGAGCAGTACTTC.

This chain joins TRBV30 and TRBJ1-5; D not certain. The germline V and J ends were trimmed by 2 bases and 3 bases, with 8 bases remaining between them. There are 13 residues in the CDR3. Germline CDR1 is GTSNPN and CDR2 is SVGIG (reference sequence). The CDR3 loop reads CAWSYQTNQPQHF. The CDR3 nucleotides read TGTGCCTGGAGTTATCAAACCAATCAGCCCCAGCATTTT.

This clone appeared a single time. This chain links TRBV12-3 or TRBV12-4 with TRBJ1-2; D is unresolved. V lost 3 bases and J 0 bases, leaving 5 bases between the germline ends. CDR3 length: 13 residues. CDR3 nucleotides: TGTGCCAGCAGTTTGGGAGCTAACTATGGCTACACCTTC. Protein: CASSLGANYGYTF.

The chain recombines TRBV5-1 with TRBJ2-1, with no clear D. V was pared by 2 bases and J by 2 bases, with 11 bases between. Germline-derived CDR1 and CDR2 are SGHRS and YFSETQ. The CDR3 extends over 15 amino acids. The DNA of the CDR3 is TGCGCCAGCAGCTTTACCCCCGACGCCTACAATGAGCAGTTCTTC. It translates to CASSFTPDAYNEQFF. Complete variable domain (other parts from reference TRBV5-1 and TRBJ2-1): KAGVTQTPRYLIKTRGQQVTLSCSPISGHRSVSWYQQTPGQGLQFLFEYFSETQRNKGNFPGRFSGRQFSNSRSEMNVSTLELGDSALYLCASSFTPDAYNEQFFGPGTRLTVL.

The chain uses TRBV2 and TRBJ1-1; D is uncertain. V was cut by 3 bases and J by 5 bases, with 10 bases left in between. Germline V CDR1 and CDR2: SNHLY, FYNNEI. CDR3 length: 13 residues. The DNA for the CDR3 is TGTGCCAGCAGTGAGCGTCCGAATACTGAAGCTTTCTTT. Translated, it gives CASSERPNTEAFF.